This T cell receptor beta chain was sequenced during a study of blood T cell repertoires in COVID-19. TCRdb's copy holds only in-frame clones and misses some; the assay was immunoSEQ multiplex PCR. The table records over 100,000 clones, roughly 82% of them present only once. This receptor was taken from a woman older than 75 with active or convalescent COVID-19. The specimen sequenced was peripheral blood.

CDR3 nucleotides: TGTGCCAGCAGCGTCGGACTAGCGGGAAGCACCGGGGAGCTGTTTTTT. Protein: CASSVGLAGSTGELFF. The chain couples TRBV7-9 to TRBJ2-2, with 12 bases identical to TRBD2. This CDR3 is 16 amino acids long. Losses at the gene ends were 5 bases for V and 4 bases for J; bases not matched to a gene: 5. The V gene's germline CDR1 is SEHNR and CDR2 FQNEAQ (reference sequence).